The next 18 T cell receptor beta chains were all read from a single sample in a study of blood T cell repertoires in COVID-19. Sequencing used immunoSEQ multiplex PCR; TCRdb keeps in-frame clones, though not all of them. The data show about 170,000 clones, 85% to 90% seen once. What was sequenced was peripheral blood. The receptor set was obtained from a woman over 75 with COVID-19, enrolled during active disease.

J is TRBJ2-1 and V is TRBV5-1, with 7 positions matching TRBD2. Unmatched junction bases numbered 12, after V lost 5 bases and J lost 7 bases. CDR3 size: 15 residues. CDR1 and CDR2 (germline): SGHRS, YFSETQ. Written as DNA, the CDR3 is TGCGCCAGCAGTCCCAGGGCTAGCGGAGGGAATGAGCAGTTCTTC. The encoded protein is CASSPRASGGNEQFF.

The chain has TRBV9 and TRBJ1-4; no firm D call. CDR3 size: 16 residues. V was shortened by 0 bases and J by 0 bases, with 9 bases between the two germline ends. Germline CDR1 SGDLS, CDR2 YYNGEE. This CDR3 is CASSVASGATNEKLFF. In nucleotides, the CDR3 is TGTGCCAGCAGCGTAGCTAGCGGTGCAACTAATGAAAAACTGTTTTTT.

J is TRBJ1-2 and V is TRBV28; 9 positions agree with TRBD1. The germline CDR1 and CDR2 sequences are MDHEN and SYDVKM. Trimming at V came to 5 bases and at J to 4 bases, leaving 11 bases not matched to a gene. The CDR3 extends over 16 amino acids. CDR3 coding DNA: TGTGCCAGCAGTCTACCCGGGACAGGGAGGGGCTATGGCTACACCTTC. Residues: CASSLPGTGRGYGYTF.

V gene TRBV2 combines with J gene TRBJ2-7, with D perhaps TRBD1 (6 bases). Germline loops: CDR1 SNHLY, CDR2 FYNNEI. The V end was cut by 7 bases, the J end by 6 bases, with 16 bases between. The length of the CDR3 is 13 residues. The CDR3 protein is CASNVQGMSEQYF. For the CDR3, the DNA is TGTGCCAGCAACGTTCAGGGGATGAGCGAGCAGTACTTC.

As DNA, the CDR3 is TGTGCCAGCAGCTTAGGCGACTATGGCTACACCTTC. This translates into CASSLGDYGYTF. V and J are TRBV7-2 and TRBJ1-2, with D unclear. Trimming pared 1 base from V and 3 bases from J, leaving 3 bases between. The CDR3 runs 12 residues. Germline V gene sequence: CDR1 SGHTA, CDR2 FQGNSA.

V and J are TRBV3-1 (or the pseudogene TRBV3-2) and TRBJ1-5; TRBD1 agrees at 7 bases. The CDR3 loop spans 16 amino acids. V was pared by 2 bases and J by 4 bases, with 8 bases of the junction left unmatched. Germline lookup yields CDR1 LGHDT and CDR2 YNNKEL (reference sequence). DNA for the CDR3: TGTGCCAGCAGCCAAAAAACAGGGGTCGGAAATCAGCCCCAGCATTTT. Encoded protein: CASSQKTGVGNQPQHF.

DNA of the CDR3: TGTGCCAGCAGCTTAGGAAGGCGGGACACTGAAGCTTTCTTT. This gives the protein CASSLGRRDTEAFF. The genes are TRBV7-2 and TRBJ1-1; D gene unclear. CDR1 SGHTA and CDR2 FQGNSA come from the germline V gene. V shed 1 base and J shed 3 bases, with 9 bases lying between them. The CDR3 is made up of 14 amino acids.

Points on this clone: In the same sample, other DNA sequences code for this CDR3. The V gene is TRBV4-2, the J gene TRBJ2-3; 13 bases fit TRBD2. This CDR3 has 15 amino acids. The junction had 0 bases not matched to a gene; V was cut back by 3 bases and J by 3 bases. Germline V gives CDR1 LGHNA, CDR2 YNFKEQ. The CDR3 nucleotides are TGTGCCAGCAGCCAGGGACTAGCGGGAACAGATACGCAGTATTTT. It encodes CASSQGLAGTDTQYF.

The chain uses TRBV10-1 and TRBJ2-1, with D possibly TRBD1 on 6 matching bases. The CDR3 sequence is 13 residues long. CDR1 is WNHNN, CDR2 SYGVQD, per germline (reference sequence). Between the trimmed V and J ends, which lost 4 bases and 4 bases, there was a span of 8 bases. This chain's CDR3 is CASSADSYNEQFF. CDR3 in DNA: TGCGCCAGCAGTGCGGACAGTTACAATGAGCAGTTCTTC.

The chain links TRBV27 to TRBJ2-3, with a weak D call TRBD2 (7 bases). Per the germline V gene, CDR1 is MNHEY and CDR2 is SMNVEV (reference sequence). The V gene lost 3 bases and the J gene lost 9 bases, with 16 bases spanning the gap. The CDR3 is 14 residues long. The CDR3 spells CASSFGQGRGTQYF. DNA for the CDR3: TGTGCCAGCAGTTTCGGGCAGGGGAGGGGAACGCAGTATTTT.

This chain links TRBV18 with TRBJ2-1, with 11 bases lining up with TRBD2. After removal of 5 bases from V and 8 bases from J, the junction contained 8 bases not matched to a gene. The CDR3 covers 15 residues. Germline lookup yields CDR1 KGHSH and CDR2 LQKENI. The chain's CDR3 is CASSDSSGRRYEQFF. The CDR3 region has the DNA TGTGCCAGCTCAGATTCTAGCGGGAGGAGGTATGAGCAGTTCTTC. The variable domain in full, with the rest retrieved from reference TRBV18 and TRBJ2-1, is NAGVMQNPRHLVRRRGQEARLRCSPMKGHSHVYWYRQLPEEGLKFMVYLQKENIIDESGMPKERFSAEFPKEGPSILRIQQVVRGDSAAYFCASSDSSGRRYEQFFGPGTRLTVL.

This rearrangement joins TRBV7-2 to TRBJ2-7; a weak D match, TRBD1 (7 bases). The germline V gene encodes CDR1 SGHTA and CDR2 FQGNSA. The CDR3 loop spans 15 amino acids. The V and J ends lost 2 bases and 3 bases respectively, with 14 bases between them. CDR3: CASSLLGQGGYEQYF. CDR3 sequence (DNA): TGTGCCAGCAGCTTATTGGGGCAGGGGGGCTACGAGCAGTACTTC.

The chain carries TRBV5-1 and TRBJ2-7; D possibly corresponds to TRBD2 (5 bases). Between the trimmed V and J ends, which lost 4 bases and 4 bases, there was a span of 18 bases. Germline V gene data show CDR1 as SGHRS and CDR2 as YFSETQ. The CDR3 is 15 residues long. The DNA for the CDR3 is TGCGCCAGCAGCCCCATCCCCGGTCGGGGATACGAGCAGTACTTC. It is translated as CASSPIPGRGYEQYF.

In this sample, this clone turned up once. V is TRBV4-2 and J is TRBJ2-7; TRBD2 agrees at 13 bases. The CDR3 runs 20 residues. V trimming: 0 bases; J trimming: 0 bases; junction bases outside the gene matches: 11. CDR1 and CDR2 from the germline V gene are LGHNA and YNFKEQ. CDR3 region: CASSQDHRTSGSGHSYEQYF. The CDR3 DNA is TGTGCCAGCAGCCAAGATCACCGGACTAGCGGGAGTGGCCACTCCTACGAGCAGTACTTC.

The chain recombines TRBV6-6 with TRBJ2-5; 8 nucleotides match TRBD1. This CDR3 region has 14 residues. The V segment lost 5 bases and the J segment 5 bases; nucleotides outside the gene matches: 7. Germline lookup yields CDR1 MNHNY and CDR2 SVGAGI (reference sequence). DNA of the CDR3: TGTGCCAGCAGTCCAGCAGGGGGCGGGGAGACCCAGTACTTC. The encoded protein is CASSPAGGGETQYF.

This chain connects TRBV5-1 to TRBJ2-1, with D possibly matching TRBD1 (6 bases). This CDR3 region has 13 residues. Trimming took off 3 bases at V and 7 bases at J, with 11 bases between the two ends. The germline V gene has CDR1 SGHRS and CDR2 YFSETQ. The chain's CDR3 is CASSSQGPNEQFF. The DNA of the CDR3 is TGCGCCAGCAGCTCTCAGGGGCCAAATGAGCAGTTCTTC. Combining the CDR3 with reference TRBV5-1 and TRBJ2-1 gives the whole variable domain KAGVTQTPRYLIKTRGQQVTLSCSPISGHRSVSWYQQTPGQGLQFLFEYFSETQRNKGNFPGRFSGRQFSNSRSEMNVSTLELGDSALYLCASSSQGPNEQFFGPGTRLTVL.

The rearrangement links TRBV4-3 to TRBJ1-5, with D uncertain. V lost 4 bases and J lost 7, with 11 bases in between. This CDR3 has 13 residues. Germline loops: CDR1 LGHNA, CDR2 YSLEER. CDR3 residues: CASSPVLEQPQHF. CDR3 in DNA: TGCGCCAGCAGCCCCGTTTTGGAGCAGCCCCAGCATTTT.

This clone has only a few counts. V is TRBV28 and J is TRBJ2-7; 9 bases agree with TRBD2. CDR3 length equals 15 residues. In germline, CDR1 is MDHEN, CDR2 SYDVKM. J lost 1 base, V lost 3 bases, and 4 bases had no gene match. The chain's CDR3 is CASSLGLAGSYEQYF. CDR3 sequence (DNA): TGTGCCAGCAGTTTGGGGCTAGCGGGATCCTACGAGCAGTACTTC.